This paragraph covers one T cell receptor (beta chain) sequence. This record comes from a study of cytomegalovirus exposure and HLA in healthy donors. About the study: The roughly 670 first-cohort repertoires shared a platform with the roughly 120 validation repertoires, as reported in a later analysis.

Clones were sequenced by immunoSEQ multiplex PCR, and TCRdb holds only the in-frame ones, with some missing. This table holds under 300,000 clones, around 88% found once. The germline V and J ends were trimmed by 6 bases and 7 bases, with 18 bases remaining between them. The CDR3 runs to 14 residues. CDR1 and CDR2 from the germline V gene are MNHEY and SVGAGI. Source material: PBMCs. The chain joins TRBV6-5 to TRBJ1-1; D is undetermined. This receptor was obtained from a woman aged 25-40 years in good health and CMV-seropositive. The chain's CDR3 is CASSQAQKISEAFF. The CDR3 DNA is TGTGCCAGCAGCCAGGCCCAGAAGATCAGTGAAGCTTTCTTT.